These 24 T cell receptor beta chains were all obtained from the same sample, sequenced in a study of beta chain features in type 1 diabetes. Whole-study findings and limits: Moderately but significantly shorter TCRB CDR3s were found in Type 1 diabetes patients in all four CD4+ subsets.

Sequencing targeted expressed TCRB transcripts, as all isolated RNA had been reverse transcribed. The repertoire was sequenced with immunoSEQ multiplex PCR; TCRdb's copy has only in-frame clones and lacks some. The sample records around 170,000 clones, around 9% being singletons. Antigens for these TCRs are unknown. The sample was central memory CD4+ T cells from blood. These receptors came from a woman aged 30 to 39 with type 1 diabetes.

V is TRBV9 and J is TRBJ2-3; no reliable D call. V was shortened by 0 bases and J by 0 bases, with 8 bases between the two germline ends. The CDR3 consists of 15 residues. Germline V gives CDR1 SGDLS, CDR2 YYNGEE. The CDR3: CASSVAGASTDTQYF. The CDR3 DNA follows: TGTGCCAGCAGCGTAGCTGGAGCTAGCACAGATACGCAGTATTTT.

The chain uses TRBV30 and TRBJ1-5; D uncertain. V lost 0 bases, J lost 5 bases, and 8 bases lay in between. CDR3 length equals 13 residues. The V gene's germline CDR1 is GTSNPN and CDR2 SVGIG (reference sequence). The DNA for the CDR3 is TGTGCCTGGAGTGTACGGGGATATCAGCCCCAGCATTTT. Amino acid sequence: CAWSVRGYQPQHF.

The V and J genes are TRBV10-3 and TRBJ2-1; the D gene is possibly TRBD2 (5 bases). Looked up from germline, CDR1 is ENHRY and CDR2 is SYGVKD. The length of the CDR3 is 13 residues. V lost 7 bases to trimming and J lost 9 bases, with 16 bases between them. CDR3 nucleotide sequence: TGTGCCATCATGGCCGAGGAGGCAGCTGAGCAGTTCTTC. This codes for CAIMAEEAAEQFF.

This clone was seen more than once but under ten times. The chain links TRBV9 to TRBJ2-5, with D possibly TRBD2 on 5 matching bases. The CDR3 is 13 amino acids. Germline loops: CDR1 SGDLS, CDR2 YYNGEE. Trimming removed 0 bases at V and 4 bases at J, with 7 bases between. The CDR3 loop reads CASSVGAGETQYF. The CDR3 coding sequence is TGTGCCAGCAGCGTAGGTGCGGGAGAGACCCAGTACTTC.

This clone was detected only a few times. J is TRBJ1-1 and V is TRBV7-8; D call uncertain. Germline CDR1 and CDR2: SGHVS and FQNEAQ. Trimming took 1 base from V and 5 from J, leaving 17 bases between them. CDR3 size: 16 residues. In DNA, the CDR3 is TGTGCCAGCAGCTTAGGTGTCTGGGCGGGAGGGACTGAAGCTTTCTTT. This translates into CASSLGVWAGGTEAFF. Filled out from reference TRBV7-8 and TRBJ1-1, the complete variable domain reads GAGVSQSPRYKVAKRGQDVALRCDPISGHVSLFWYQQALGQGPEFLTYFQNEAQLDKSGLPSDRFFAERPEGSVSTLKIQRTQQEDSAVYLCASSLGVWAGGTEAFFGQGTRLTVV.

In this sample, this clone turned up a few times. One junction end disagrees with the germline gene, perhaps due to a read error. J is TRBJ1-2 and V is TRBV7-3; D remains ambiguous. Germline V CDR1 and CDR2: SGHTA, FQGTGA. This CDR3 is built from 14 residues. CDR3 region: CASSQGPGNYGYTF. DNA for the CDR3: TGCGCCAGCAGCCAAGGTCCGGGAAACTATGGCTACACCTTC.

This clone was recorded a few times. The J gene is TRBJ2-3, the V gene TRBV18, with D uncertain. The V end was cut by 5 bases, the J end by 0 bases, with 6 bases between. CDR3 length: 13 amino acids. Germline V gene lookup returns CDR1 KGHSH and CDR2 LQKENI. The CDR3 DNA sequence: TGTGCCAGCTCAACAGAAAGCACAGATACGCAGTATTTT. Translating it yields CASSTESTDTQYF.

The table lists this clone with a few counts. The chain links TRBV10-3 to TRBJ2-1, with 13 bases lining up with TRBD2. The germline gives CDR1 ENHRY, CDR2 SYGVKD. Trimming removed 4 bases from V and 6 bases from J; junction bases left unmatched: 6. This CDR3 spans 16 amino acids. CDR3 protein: CAISGTSGSLSNEQFF. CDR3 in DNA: TGTGCCATCAGTGGGACTAGCGGGAGTTTGAGCAATGAGCAGTTCTTC.

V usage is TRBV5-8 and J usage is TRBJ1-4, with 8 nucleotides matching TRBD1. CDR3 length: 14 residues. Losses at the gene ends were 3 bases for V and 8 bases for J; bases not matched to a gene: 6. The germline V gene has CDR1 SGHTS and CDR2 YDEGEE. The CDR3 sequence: CASSYDRGDEKLFF. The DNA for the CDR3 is TGTGCCAGCAGCTACGACAGGGGCGACGAAAAACTGTTTTTT. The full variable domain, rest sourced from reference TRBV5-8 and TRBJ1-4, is EAGVTQSPTHLIKTRGQQATLRCSPISGHTSVYWYQQALGLGLQFLLWYDEGEERNRGNFPPRFSGRQFPNYSSELNVNALELEDSALYLCASSYDRGDEKLFFGSGTQLSVL.

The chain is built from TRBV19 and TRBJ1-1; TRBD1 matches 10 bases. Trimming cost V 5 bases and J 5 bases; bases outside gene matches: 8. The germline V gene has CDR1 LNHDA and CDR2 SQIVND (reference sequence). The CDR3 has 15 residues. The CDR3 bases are TGTGCCAGTAGTGGACAGGGGGGGAGTGAGACTGAAGCTTTCTTT. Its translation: CASSGQGGSETEAFF.

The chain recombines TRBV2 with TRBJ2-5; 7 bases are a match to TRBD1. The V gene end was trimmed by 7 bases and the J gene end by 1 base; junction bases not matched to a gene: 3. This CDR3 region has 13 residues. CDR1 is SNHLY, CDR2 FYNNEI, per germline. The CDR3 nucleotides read TGTGCCAGCAATTGGGACAGCCAAGAGACCCAGTACTTC. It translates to CASNWDSQETQYF. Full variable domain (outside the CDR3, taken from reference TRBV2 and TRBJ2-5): EPEVTQTPSHQVTQMGQEVILRCVPISNHLYFYWYRQILGQKVEFLVSFYNNEISEKSEIFDDQFSVERPDGSNFTLKIRSTKLEDSAMYFCASNWDSQETQYFGPGTRLLVL.

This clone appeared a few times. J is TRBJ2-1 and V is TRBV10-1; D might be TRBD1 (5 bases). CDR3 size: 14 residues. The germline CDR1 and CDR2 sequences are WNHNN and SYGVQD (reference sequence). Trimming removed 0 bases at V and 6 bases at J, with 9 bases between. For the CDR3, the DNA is TGCGCCAGCAGTGAGTCGAAAAGGGGCAATGAGCAGTTCTTC. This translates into CASSESKRGNEQFF.

CDR3 region: CAWSLRASEKLFF. The CDR3 DNA is TGTGCCTGGTCCCTCAGGGCGAGTGAAAAACTGTTTTTT. The chain carries TRBV30 and TRBJ1-4; D might be TRBD1 (5 bases). The V gene lost 5 bases and the J gene lost 7 bases, with 14 bases spanning the gap. Germline V lookup: CDR1 GTSNPN, CDR2 SVGIG (reference sequence). This CDR3 spans 13 amino acids.

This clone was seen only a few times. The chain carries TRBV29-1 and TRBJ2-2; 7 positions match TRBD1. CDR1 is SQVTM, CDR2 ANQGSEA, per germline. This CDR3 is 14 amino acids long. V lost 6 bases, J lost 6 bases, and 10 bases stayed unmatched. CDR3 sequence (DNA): TGCAGCGTGGGGACAGTGGAATATTCCGGGGAGCTGTTTTTT. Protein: CSVGTVEYSGELFF.

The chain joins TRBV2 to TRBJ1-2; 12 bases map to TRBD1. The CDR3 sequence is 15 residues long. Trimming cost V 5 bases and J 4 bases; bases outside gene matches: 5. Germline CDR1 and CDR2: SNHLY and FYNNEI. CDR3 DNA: TGTGCCAGCAGTCTGGGACAGGGGGCGGCCTATGGCTACACCTTC. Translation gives CASSLGQGAAYGYTF.

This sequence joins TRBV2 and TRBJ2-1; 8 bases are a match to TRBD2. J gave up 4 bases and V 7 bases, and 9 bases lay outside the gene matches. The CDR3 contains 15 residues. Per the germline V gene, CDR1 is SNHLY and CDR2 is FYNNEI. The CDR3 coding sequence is TGTGCCAGCACCATTAGCGGGATGGGATACAATGAGCAGTTCTTC. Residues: CASTISGMGYNEQFF.

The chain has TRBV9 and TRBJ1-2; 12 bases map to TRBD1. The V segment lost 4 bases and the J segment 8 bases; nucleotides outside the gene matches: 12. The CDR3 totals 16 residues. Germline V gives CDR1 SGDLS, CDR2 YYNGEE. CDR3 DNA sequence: TGTGCCAGCAGCTCCCAGGGGGGACAGGGGGCTCAAGGCTACACCTTC. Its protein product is CASSSQGGQGAQGYTF.

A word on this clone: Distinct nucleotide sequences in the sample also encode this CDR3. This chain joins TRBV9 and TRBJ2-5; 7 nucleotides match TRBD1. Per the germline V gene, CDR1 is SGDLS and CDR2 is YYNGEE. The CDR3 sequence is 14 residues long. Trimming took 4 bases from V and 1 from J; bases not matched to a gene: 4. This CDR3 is CASSPRQGQETQYF. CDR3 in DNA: TGTGCCAGCAGCCCGAGACAGGGCCAAGAGACCCAGTACTTC.

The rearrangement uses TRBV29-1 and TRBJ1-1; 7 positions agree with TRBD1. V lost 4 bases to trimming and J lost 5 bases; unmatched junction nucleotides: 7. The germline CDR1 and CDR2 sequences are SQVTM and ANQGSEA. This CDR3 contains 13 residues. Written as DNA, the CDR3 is TGCAGCGTTGCTAAGGGGGCTGGAACTGAAGCTTTCTTT. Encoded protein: CSVAKGAGTEAFF.

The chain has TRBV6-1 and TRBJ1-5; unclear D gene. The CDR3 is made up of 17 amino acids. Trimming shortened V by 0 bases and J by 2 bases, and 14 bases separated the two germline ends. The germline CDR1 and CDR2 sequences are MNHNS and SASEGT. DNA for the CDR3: TGTGCCAGCAGTGAAGCCGCGCCAGACTGGGGCAATCAGCCCCAGCATTTT. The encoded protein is CASSEAAPDWGNQPQHF.

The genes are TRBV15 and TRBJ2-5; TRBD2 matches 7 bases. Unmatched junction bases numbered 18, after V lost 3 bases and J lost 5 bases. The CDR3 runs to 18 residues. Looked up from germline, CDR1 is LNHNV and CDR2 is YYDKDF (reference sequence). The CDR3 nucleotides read TGTGCCACCAGCAGGATCACTTTAGGGAGGGAAGGGCGGGAGACCCAGTACTTC. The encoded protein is CATSRITLGREGRETQYF.

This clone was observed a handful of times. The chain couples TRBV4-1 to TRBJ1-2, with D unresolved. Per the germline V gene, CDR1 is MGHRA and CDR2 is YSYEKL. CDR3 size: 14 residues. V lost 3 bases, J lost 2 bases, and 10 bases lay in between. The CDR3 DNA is TGCGCCAGCAGCCATGCTACAGAAAACTATGGCTACACCTTC. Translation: CASSHATENYGYTF.

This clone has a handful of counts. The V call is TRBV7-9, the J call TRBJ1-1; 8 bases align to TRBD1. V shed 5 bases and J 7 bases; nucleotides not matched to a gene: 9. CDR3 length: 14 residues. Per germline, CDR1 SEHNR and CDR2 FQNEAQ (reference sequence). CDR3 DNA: TGTGCCAGCAGCATCTCAGGGGGCCGGGGTGAAGCTTTCTTT. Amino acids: CASSISGGRGEAFF.

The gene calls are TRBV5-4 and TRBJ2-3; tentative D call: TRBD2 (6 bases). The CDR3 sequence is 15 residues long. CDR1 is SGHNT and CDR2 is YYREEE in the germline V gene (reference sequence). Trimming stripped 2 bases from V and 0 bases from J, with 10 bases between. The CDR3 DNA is TGTGCCAGCAGCTTCTCGCGGGAAAGCACAGATACGCAGTATTTT. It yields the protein CASSFSRESTDTQYF.